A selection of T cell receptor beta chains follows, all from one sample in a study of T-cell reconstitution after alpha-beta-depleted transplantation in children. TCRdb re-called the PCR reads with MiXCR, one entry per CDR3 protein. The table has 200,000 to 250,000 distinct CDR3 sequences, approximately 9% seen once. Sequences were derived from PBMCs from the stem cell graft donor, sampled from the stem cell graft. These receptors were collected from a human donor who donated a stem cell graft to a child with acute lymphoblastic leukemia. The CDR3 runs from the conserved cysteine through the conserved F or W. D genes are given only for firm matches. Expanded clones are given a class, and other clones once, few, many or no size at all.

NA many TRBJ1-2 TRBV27 TGTGCCAGCAGTCCCCGGGACACACGTGGCGGCTACACCTTC CASSPRDTRGGYTF
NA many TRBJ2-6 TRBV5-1 TGCGCCAGCAGCACGCGGGAGACAGGGTTCACCTCTGGGGCCAACGTCCTGACTTTC CASSTRETGFTSGANVLTF
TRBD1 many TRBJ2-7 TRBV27 TGTGCCAGCAGTCCGCGACAGGGATATGACGGATTCGAGCAGTACTTC CASSPRQGYDGFEQYF
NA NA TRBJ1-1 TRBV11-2 TGTGCCAGCAGCTGGGGGATTAACACTGAAGCTTTCTTT CASSWGINTEAFF
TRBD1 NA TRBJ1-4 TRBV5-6 TGTGCCAGCAGCCTTAATAACAGGGGGCAGGGTGAAAAACTGTTTTTT CASSLNNRGQGEKLFF
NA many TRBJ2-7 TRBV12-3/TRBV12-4 TGTGCCAGCAGTTTAGGACCCCAGGGCGAGCAGTACTTC CASSLGPQGEQYF
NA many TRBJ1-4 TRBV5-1 TGCGCCAGCAGCTTGAGGCACCTCAATGAAAAACTGTTTTTT CASSLRHLNEKLFF
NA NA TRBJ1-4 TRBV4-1 TGCGCCAGCAGCCGGACGCGACGGCCAAGTGATGAAAAACTGTTTTTT CASSRTRRPSDEKLFF
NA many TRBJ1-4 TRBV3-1 TGTGCCAGCAGCCAAGATCCCGGGACATCTGAAAAACTGTTTTTT CASSQDPGTSEKLFF
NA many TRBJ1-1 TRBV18 TGTGCCAGCTCACCTGTACAGCAGAACACTGAAGCTTTCTTT CASSPVQQNTEAFF
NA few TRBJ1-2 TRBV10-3 TGTGCCATCAGTACCGGGACTCTTAAGTATGGCTACACCTTC CAISTGTLKYGYTF
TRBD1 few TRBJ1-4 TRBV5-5 TGTGCCAGCAGCCTGACAGGGGGTGAAAAACTGTTTTTT CASSLTGGEKLFF
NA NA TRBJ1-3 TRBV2 TGTGCCAGCAGTGAAGGCTTAGGAAACACCATATATTTT CASSEGLGNTIYF
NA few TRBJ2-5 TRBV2 TGTGCCAGCAAAGACAGAGGAAACACCCTTTCGGAGACCCAGTACTTC CASKDRGNTLSETQYF
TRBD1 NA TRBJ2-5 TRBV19 TGTGCCAGTAGCCAGGGGGCGGAGACCCAGTACTTC CASSQGAETQYF
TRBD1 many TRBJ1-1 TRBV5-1 TGCGCCAGCAGCCTAGGACAGGCTGAAGCTTTCTTT CASSLGQAEAFF
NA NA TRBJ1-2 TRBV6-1 TGTGCCAGCAGGACTGGAGATTACAACTATGGCTACACCTTC CASRTGDYNYGYTF
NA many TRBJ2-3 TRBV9 TGTGCCAGCAGCGTATTGGACAGTCGCCCGGATACGCAGTATTTT CASSVLDSRPDTQYF